The 18 T cell receptor beta chains listed next were all sequenced from one sample in a study of blood T cell repertoires in COVID-19. The data were produced by immunoSEQ multiplex PCR, yet TCRdb's version contains in-frame clones alone and is incomplete. The sample holds about 66,000 clones, about 86% seen once. Sequenced material: peripheral blood. The receptors were gathered from a man in his forties or fifties with active COVID-19.

The J gene is TRBJ1-2, the V gene TRBV5-1; 7 bases are shared with TRBD1. Germline lookup yields CDR1 SGHRS and CDR2 YFSETQ. The CDR3 extends over 15 amino acids. The junction had 6 bases not matched to a gene; V was cut back by 0 bases and J by 4 bases. CDR3 DNA sequence: TGCGCCAGCAGCTTGGTTGAGACAGGGACCTATGGCTACACCTTC. This encodes CASSLVETGTYGYTF.

This sequence joins TRBV6-5 and TRBJ1-4, with TRBD1 as a possible D gene (5 bases). Germline V CDR1 and CDR2: MNHEY, SVGAGI. The CDR3 length is 14 residues. Trimming pared 6 bases from V and 4 bases from J, leaving 12 bases between. CDR3 DNA: TGTGCCAGCAGCTTACAGGCCTTTAATGAAAAACTGTTTTTT. Protein sequence: CASSLQAFNEKLFF.

CDR3 sequence reads: CASNTRGLDPREQYV. The CDR3 region has the DNA TGTGCCAGCAATACGCGCGGGTTGGACCCTAGGGAGCAGTACGTC. The V gene is TRBV6-6, the J gene TRBJ2-7; perhaps TRBD2 as D (5 bases). Germline V lookup: CDR1 MNHNY, CDR2 SVGAGI (reference sequence). The CDR3 sequence is 15 residues long. V was clipped by 7 bases and J by 7 bases, with 23 bases between them.

This chain joins TRBV11-3 and TRBJ2-6; no clear D gene. Germline values: CDR1 SGHNT, CDR2 YENEEA. CDR3 length: 15 residues. V lost 5 bases to trimming and J lost 0 bases, with 8 bases between them. The CDR3 region has the DNA TGTGCCAGCAGCCCCCCAGGCTCTGGGGCCAACGTCCTGACTTTC. It specifies CASSPPGSGANVLTF.

The chain employs TRBV5-1 and TRBJ1-4; 10 bases line up with TRBD1. V shed 4 bases and J 8 bases; nucleotides not matched to a gene: 5. This CDR3 has 14 residues. Germline lookup yields CDR1 SGHRS and CDR2 YFSETQ. CDR3 coding DNA: TGCGCCAGCAGCCCGGACAGGGGGTCCGAAAAACTGTTTTTT. It yields the protein CASSPDRGSEKLFF.

The chain couples TRBV7-3 to TRBJ1-1; 10 positions match TRBD1. CDR1 is SGHTA and CDR2 is FQGTGA in the germline V gene. The CDR3 runs 12 residues. Unmatched junction bases numbered 5, after V lost 4 bases and J lost 12 bases. CDR3 bases: TGTGCCAGCAGCTCGACAGGGGGCACGACTTTCTTT. Residues: CASSSTGGTTFF.

The V gene is TRBV1, the J gene TRBJ2-1; TRBD1, the table's D call, lacks a check against the DNA. TRBV1 corresponds to a pseudogene. CDR3 length: 20 amino acids. The CDR3 DNA reads TGCACCAGCAGCCAAGCCATGGCCGGACAGGGACCAATGCAGAGTAATGAGCAGTTCTTC. It yields the protein CTSSQAMAGQGPMQSNEQFF.

This clone was seen a handful of times. This sequence joins TRBV19 and TRBJ1-1, with TRBD1 as a possible D gene (6 bases). The V end was cut by 3 bases, the J end by 5 bases, with 13 bases between. Germline V gene sequence: CDR1 LNHDA, CDR2 SQIVND (reference sequence). The CDR3 consists of 14 residues. In nucleotides, the CDR3 is TGTGCCAGTAGTATCGGGGAGGGGGGGACTGAAGCTTTCTTT. This codes for CASSIGEGGTEAFF.

This clone appeared a single time. The chain recombines TRBV6-2 or TRBV6-3 with TRBJ1-2; D is ambiguous. Germline V CDR1 and CDR2: MNHEY, SVGEGT. The CDR3 totals 18 residues. Trimming shortened V by 6 bases and J by 5 bases, and 28 bases separated the two germline ends. CDR3 residues: CASSGSNTTYVRIYGYTF. CDR3 coding DNA: TGTGCCAGCAGCGGATCTAATACTACTTACGTCCGCATATATGGCTACACCTTC.

The genes are TRBV11-1 and TRBJ2-1; unclear D gene. Trimming took off 6 bases at V and 5 bases at J, with 8 bases between the two ends. This CDR3 region has 12 residues. CDR1 and CDR2 (germline): SGHAT, FQDESV (reference sequence). CDR3 in DNA: TGTGCCAGCAGACTCAATAACAATGAGCAGTTCTTC. Translation: CASRLNNNEQFF.

This clone occurred once. The rearrangement links TRBV19 to TRBJ1-5, with TRBD1 as a possible D gene (6 bases). The CDR3 contains 14 residues. V shed 6 bases and J shed 3 bases, with 12 bases lying between them. CDR1 is LNHDA and CDR2 is SQIVND in the germline V gene (reference sequence). Here the CDR3 reads CASSSDRNNQPQHF. In DNA, the CDR3 is TGTGCCAGTAGCTCCGACAGGAACAATCAGCCCCAGCATTTT.

The chain has TRBV5-5 and TRBJ1-4; TRBD1 matches 7 bases. This CDR3 contains 17 residues. CDR1 SGHKS and CDR2 YYEKEE come from the germline V gene (reference sequence). The trim removed 4 bases at V and 7 bases at J, leaving 16 bases unmatched. This CDR3 reads CASSLFISTGKSEKLFF. The CDR3 DNA is TGTGCCAGCAGCCTATTTATCTCGACAGGGAAATCTGAAAAACTGTTTTTT.

The CDR3 region has the DNA TGCGCCAGCAGCTTGGGGGGACAGACCTCGCAAGGGGAGCAGTACTTC. It specifies CASSLGGQTSQGEQYF. The chain carries TRBV5-1 and TRBJ2-7; 7 bases are a match to TRBD1. Trimming cost V 0 bases and J 7 bases; bases outside gene matches: 13. Germline lookup yields CDR1 SGHRS and CDR2 YFSETQ. The CDR3 length is 16 residues.

The CDR3 protein is CASRRRTDTQYF. CDR3 nucleotide sequence: TGTGCCAGCAGGCGGAGGACAGATACGCAGTATTTT. The J gene is TRBJ2-3, the V gene TRBV11-3; a possible D gene is TRBD2 (5 bases). CDR1 and CDR2 (germline): SGHNT, YENEEA. CDR3 length: 12 residues. Deletions cut 6 bases from V and 3 bases from J, with 7 bases between.

This clone was picked up one time. This rearrangement joins TRBV28 to TRBJ2-7; 12 bases fit TRBD2. Germline values: CDR1 MDHEN, CDR2 SYDVKM. The V gene end was trimmed by 3 bases and the J gene end by 4 bases; junction bases not matched to a gene: 13. This CDR3 region has 18 residues. Here the CDR3 DNA reads TGTGCCAGCAGTTTGGAGCTTCGCGAGACTAGCGGGAGTTACGAGCAGTACGTC. Protein sequence: CASSLELRETSGSYEQYV.

The chain joins TRBV7-9 to TRBJ2-3, with D unresolved. The V gene lost 5 bases and the J gene lost 5 bases, with 8 bases spanning the gap. Germline V gene lookup returns CDR1 SEHNR and CDR2 FQNEAQ (reference sequence). The CDR3 totals 12 residues. The CDR3 sequence is CASSPQIDTQYF. The CDR3 DNA is TGTGCCAGCAGCCCACAAATAGATACGCAGTATTTT.

The V gene is TRBV18, the J gene TRBJ2-3; D might be TRBD2 (5 bases). CDR3 length equals 14 residues. Germline V CDR1 and CDR2: KGHSH, LQKENI. V gave up 3 bases and J gave up 4 bases, with 11 bases separating them. The CDR3 DNA reads TGTGCCAGCTCACCCCCCGGACTCCCAGATACGCAGTATTTT. Translated: CASSPPGLPDTQYF.

This clone was seen once. The rearrangement links TRBV18 to TRBJ2-1; possibly TRBD2 for D (6 bases). Between the trimmed V and J ends, which lost 5 bases and 5 bases, there was a span of 13 bases. Germline V gives CDR1 KGHSH, CDR2 LQKENI. CDR3 length equals 14 residues. CDR3 nucleotides: TGTGCCAGCTCATCGGGAGTATCCCACAATGAGCAGTTCTTC. Translation gives CASSSGVSHNEQFF. Full variable domain (remainder filled in from reference TRBV18 and TRBJ2-1): NAGVMQNPRHLVRRRGQEARLRCSPMKGHSHVYWYRQLPEEGLKFMVYLQKENIIDESGMPKERFSAEFPKEGPSILRIQQVVRGDSAAYFCASSSGVSHNEQFFGPGTRLTVL.